This record looks at one TCR beta chain sequence and its context. PCR employed 60 Vbeta and 13 Jbeta primers. Method: immunoSEQ multiplex PCR; TCRdb's copy keeps in-frame clones and lacks some. The top ten clones hold about 0.93% of a sample with 150,000 to 200,000 clones, about three quarters of them seen once. V lost 1 base, J lost 2 bases, and 7 bases lay in between. CDR1 is SGHRS and CDR2 is YFSETQ in the germline V gene. This CDR3 region has 14 residues. This record comes from a study of cytomegalovirus exposure and HLA in healthy donors. The sample consisted of PBMCs. The rearrangement links TRBV5-1 to TRBJ1-5; a possible D gene is TRBD1 (5 bases). This sequence originates from a woman aged 50 to 60 in good health and CMV-seropositive. The CDR3 sequence: CASSLIGGNQPQHF. For the CDR3, the DNA is TGCGCCAGCAGCTTGATAGGGGGCAATCAGCCCCAGCATTTT.